This TCR beta chain comes out of a study of blood T cell repertoires in COVID-19. Profiled with immunoSEQ multiplex PCR; TCRdb holds only in-frame clones, not every one. The data show over 150,000 clones, roughly 86% seen once. This TCR derives from a woman aged 80 or over with COVID-19, enrolled during active disease. Sequenced input: peripheral blood.

The CDR3 here is CASSLVTEDTQYF. The CDR3 region has the DNA TGTGCCAGCAGCTTGGTAACAGAGGATACGCAGTATTTT. This sequence joins TRBV5-4 and TRBJ2-3; D not certain. The CDR3 consists of 13 residues. V was clipped by 0 bases and J by 6 bases, with 8 bases between them. Germline V gene data show CDR1 as SGHNT and CDR2 as YYREEE (reference sequence).